This T cell receptor (beta chain) was obtained from a study of response to subunit inactivated influenza vaccine. TCRdb reprocessed the RT-PCR reads via MiXCR and lists one record per CDR3 protein. The sample holds about 650,000 distinct CDR3 sequences, approximately 14% seen once. This clonotype was seen a few times. Its antigen is unidentified. Whole-study results and caveats: Seasonal influenza vaccination, on each occasion, was suggested by the authors to recruit few new T cells.

There are 13 residues in the CDR3. Germline values: CDR1 SGHRS, CDR2 YFSETQ. The V gene lost 4 bases and the J gene lost 7 bases, with 13 bases spanning the gap. This receptor was identified in a man aged 50 or older who received an inactivated influenza vaccine. Material: PBMCs from blood, obtained 14 to 15 days before vaccination. This chain connects TRBV5-1 to TRBJ2-3; D remains ambiguous. CDR3 region: CASSDPRVYTQYF. CDR3 coding DNA: TGCGCCAGCAGCGACCCTAGAGTTTATACGCAGTATTTT.